These T cell receptor beta chains were read from a single sample in a study of T cell responses to AZD1222 COVID-19 vaccine. Assay used: immunoSEQ multiplex PCR; TCRdb lists only in-frame clones, some missing. The sample has roughly 110,000 clones; about 90% are singletons. The sample was peripheral blood, taken on day 0 of AZD1222 vaccination. The receptors stem from an adult in good health. The CDR3 runs from the conserved cysteine through the conserved F or W. The D gene is left open where the match is weak. Only part of the rows carry a size: once, few, many, or a class if the clone is expanded.

V: TRBV28; D: NA; J: TRBJ1-3; length: 13; size: NA; DNA: TGTGCCAGCAGTCCTTACTCTGGAAACACCATATATTTT; CDR3: CASSPYSGNTIYF
V: TRBV5-1; D: NA; J: TRBJ1-6; length: 15; size: NA; DNA: TGCGCCAGCAGGGGGCCGGGAGGGAATAATTCACCCCTCCACTTT; CDR3: CASRGPGGNNSPLHF
V: TRBV7-9; D: NA; J: TRBJ2-2; length: 16; size: NA; DNA: TGTGCCAGCAGCTTAGAAGGTACCCCGGGTCCCGGGGAGCTGTTTTTT; CDR3: CASSLEGTPGPGELFF
V: TRBV19; D: NA; J: TRBJ2-1; length: 12; size: NA; DNA: TGTGCCAGTCGGAAATCGGGTTCTGAGCAGTTCTTC; CDR3: CASRKSGSEQFF
V: TRBV28; D: NA; J: TRBJ1-2; length: 15; size: few; DNA: TGTGCCAGCAGTCCCGGCGGGGCGGACTCCTATGGCTACACCTTC; CDR3: CASSPGGADSYGYTF
V: TRBV6-5; D: NA; J: TRBJ1-5; length: 15; size: NA; DNA: TGTGCCAGTGAGGGGCGATTGGGTTGGAATCAGCCCCAGCATTTT; CDR3: CASEGRLGWNQPQHF
V: TRBV12-3/TRBV12-4; D: NA; J: TRBJ2-7; length: 12; size: NA; DNA: TGTGCCAGCAGTTTAAACGGCTACGAGCAGTACTTC; CDR3: CASSLNGYEQYF
V: TRBV19; D: NA; J: TRBJ1-4; length: 16; size: NA; DNA: TGTGCCAGTAGTATAGTAACAGGACGTAATAATGAAAAACTGTTTTTT; CDR3: CASSIVTGRNNEKLFF
V: TRBV10-1; D: NA; J: TRBJ2-7; length: 16; size: NA; DNA: TGCGCCAGCAGCGACATAGTGGGGGAAGGGGAACGCGAGCAGTACTTC; CDR3: CASSDIVGEGEREQYF
V: TRBV19; D: TRBD2; J: TRBJ2-1; length: 18; size: once; DNA: TGTGCCAGTAGTATAGGACTAGCGGGGAAGAGCTCCTACAATGAGCAGTTCTTC; CDR3: CASSIGLAGKSSYNEQFF
V: TRBV6-2/TRBV6-3; D: NA; J: TRBJ1-3; length: 17; size: NA; DNA: TGTGCCAGCAGTTACGTTCTGGGTGCGGCCTCTGGAAACACCATATATTTT; CDR3: CASSYVLGAASGNTIYF
V: TRBV7-2; D: TRBD2; J: TRBJ2-7; length: 15; size: NA; DNA: TGTGCCAGCAGCATGGACACTAGCGAATCCTACGAGCAGTACTTC; CDR3: CASSMDTSESYEQYF
V: TRBV18; D: NA; J: TRBJ1-4; length: 16; size: NA; DNA: TGTGCCAGCTCACCACTGCCTGGGGCGACTAATGAAAAACTGTTTTTT; CDR3: CASSPLPGATNEKLFF
V: TRBV24-1; D: NA; J: TRBJ1-2; length: 15; size: NA; DNA: TGTGCCACCAGTGACCCCGGACGGAATTCGTATGGCTACACCTTC; CDR3: CATSDPGRNSYGYTF
V: TRBV28; D: TRBD2; J: TRBJ2-5; length: 16; size: NA; DNA: TGTGCCAGCAACCCCTCAGGACTAGGGTACCAAGAGACCCAGTACTTC; CDR3: CASNPSGLGYQETQYF
V: TRBV9; D: TRBD1; J: TRBJ1-1; length: 17; size: once; DNA: TGTGCCAGCAGCGCGCGAAGGGGGCGGTTTATGAACACTGAAGCTTTCTTT; CDR3: CASSARRGRFMNTEAFF
V: TRBV7-9; D: NA; J: TRBJ2-3; length: 15; size: few; DNA: TGTGCCAGCAGCTTAAATGGGGATCGCACAGATACGCAGTATTTT; CDR3: CASSLNGDRTDTQYF
V: TRBV15; D: TRBD1; J: TRBJ1-1; length: 15; size: NA; DNA: TGTGCCACCAGCTGGGGAGGACAGGTCAGCGATGCGGCTTTCTTT; CDR3: CATSWGGQVSDAAFF
V: TRBV10-3; D: TRBD2; J: TRBJ2-5; length: 14; size: NA; DNA: TGTGCCATCAGGGCTAGCGGCCCACAAGAGACCCAGTACTTC; CDR3: CAIRASGPQETQYF
V: TRBV6-5; D: NA; J: TRBJ2-3; length: 15; size: NA; DNA: TGTGCCAGCAATGGGGGTCGGGCAGCACAAGATACGCAGTATTTT; CDR3: CASNGGRAAQDTQYF
V: TRBV19; D: NA; J: TRBJ1-2; length: 13; size: NA; DNA: TGTGCCAGTAGTATAGATCGGGTTTCTGGCTACACCTTC; CDR3: CASSIDRVSGYTF
V: TRBV7-3; D: TRBD2; J: TRBJ2-5; length: 13; size: NA; DNA: TGTGCCAGCAGCCCCACGGGAGGGGAGACCCAGTACTTC; CDR3: CASSPTGGETQYF
V: TRBV4-2; D: TRBD2; J: TRBJ2-7; length: 15; size: once; DNA: TGTGCCAGCAGCCTTACGACTAGCGGGAGGGACGAGCAGTACTTC; CDR3: CASSLTTSGRDEQYF
V: TRBV6-5; D: TRBD2; J: TRBJ2-3; length: 15; size: NA; DNA: TGTGCCAGCAGTTCTCTAGCGGGAGTTACAGATACGCAGTATTTT; CDR3: CASSSLAGVTDTQYF
V: TRBV4-2; D: NA; J: TRBJ1-1; length: 16; size: NA; DNA: TGTGCCAGCAGCCTTGAACCTACAGGGATAAGCACTGAAGCTTTCTTT; CDR3: CASSLEPTGISTEAFF
V: TRBV28; D: NA; J: TRBJ1-1; length: 14; size: NA; DNA: TGTGCCAGCAGTTCCGGGGGGGCGAACACTGAAGCTTTCTTT; CDR3: CASSSGGANTEAFF
V: TRBV10-3; D: NA; J: TRBJ2-7; length: 13; size: once; DNA: TGTGCCATCAGTGAGTCAAAGGAGAACGAGCAGTACTTC; CDR3: CAISESKENEQYF
V: TRBV15; D: TRBD2; J: TRBJ2-1; length: 16; size: NA; DNA: TGTGCCACCAGCACCAGAGGGACTAGCGGGAGCTATGAGCAGTTCTTC; CDR3: CATSTRGTSGSYEQFF
V: TRBV4-1; D: NA; J: TRBJ2-2; length: 14; size: NA; DNA: TGCGCCAGCAGCCAAGTTCGCTACACCGGGGAGCTGTTTTTT; CDR3: CASSQVRYTGELFF
V: TRBV12-3/TRBV12-4; D: NA; J: TRBJ2-7; length: 13; size: NA; DNA: TGTGCCAGCAGTCCCACAGGAATCCACGAGCAGTACTTC; CDR3: CASSPTGIHEQYF
V: TRBV30; D: NA; J: TRBJ1-2; length: 16; size: NA; DNA: TGTGCCTGGAGTGGGTCATCCGCGGGGGCCGGCTATGGCTACACCTTC; CDR3: CAWSGSSAGAGYGYTF
V: TRBV30; D: TRBD1; J: TRBJ2-5; length: 16; size: once; DNA: TGTGCCTGGAGTGAGGGGACAGGGGGCCGAGAGGAGACCCAGTACTTC; CDR3: CAWSEGTGGREETQYF
V: TRBV6-2/TRBV6-3; D: NA; J: TRBJ1-1; length: 18; size: NA; DNA: TGTGCCAGCAGCCGACCCAATAGCATAAAGGGATCTCACACTGAAGCTTTCTTT; CDR3: CASSRPNSIKGSHTEAFF
V: TRBV28; D: NA; J: TRBJ1-3; length: 15; size: NA; DNA: TGTGCCAGCAGTCCTCCCGACAGAGCTGGAAACACCATATATTTT; CDR3: CASSPPDRAGNTIYF
V: TRBV6-7; D: NA; J: TRBJ1-6; length: 13; size: NA; DNA: TGTGCCAGCAGTATGGGGGCCAATTCACCCCTCCACTTT; CDR3: CASSMGANSPLHF
V: TRBV11-3; D: NA; J: TRBJ2-1; length: 15; size: NA; DNA: TGTGCCAGCAGCACGGACAGCGACTCCTACAATGAGCAGTTCTTC; CDR3: CASSTDSDSYNEQFF
V: TRBV19; D: NA; J: TRBJ2-3; length: 16; size: NA; DNA: TGTGCCAGTAGTATTTACCGGGGACGGGCCCCTGGTACGCAGTATTTT; CDR3: CASSIYRGRAPGTQYF
V: TRBV5-4; D: NA; J: TRBJ2-6; length: 16; size: NA; DNA: TGTGCCAGCAGCTTCTATACACACAGATTCGCCAACGTCCTGACTTTC; CDR3: CASSFYTHRFANVLTF
V: TRBV6-2/TRBV6-3; D: TRBD1; J: TRBJ2-5; length: 15; size: NA; DNA: TGTGCCAGCAGCCGCGGACAGGGAGGTGTTGAGACCCAGTACTTC; CDR3: CASSRGQGGVETQYF
V: TRBV7-2; D: NA; J: TRBJ1-2; length: 12; size: NA; DNA: TGTGCCAGCAGCTTACAGGGTTTTGGCTACACCTTC; CDR3: CASSLQGFGYTF
V: TRBV5-6; D: NA; J: TRBJ1-1; length: 15; size: NA; DNA: TGTGCCAGCAGCTTGGAGAGGGCTATGAACACTGAAGCTTTCTTT; CDR3: CASSLERAMNTEAFF
V: TRBV7-3; D: NA; J: TRBJ2-3; length: 13; size: NA; DNA: TGTGCCAGCAGTCGTACCGGGACAGATACGCAGTATTTT; CDR3: CASSRTGTDTQYF